The next 22 T cell receptor beta chains were all read from a single sample in a study of T cell responses to AZD1222 COVID-19 vaccine. Only in-frame clones appear in the TCRdb table, and some are missing; sequencing was by immunoSEQ multiplex PCR. The table has roughly 120,000 clones, approximately 86% seen once. The sample here was peripheral blood, taken on day 0 of AZD1222 vaccination. These receptors were collected from an adult in good health.

The chain joins TRBV6-5 to TRBJ2-7, with TRBD2 as a possible D gene (6 bases). The germline V gene encodes CDR1 MNHEY and CDR2 SVGAGI. Trimming removed 2 bases at V and 3 bases at J, with 8 bases between. The CDR3 length is 13 residues. The CDR3 protein is CASSYRRGYEQYF. The CDR3 region has the DNA TGTGCCAGCAGTTACAGGAGGGGCTACGAGCAGTACTTC.

The chain couples TRBV28 to TRBJ2-7, with D unresolved. Germline V lookup: CDR1 MDHEN, CDR2 SYDVKM. The CDR3 has 13 amino acids. Trimming removed 6 bases from V and 2 bases from J, with 11 bases in between. The CDR3 loop reads CASSSDPPYEQYF. CDR3 bases: TGTGCCAGCAGCTCGGACCCCCCCTACGAGCAGTACTTC.

The chain combines TRBV9 with TRBJ2-6; 7 bases map to TRBD1. Looked up from germline, CDR1 is SGDLS and CDR2 is YYNGEE. This CDR3 is built from 16 residues. The J segment lost 0 bases and the V segment lost 5 bases, leaving 5 bases of the junction unmatched. CDR3 in amino acids: CASSAHRGSGANVLTF. The CDR3 region has the DNA TGTGCCAGCAGTGCCCACAGGGGCTCTGGGGCCAACGTCCTGACTTTC.

The chain recombines TRBV11-2 with TRBJ2-2; TRBD1 might be the D (7 bases). V lost 7 bases and J 4 bases, leaving 22 bases between the germline ends. The germline V gene has CDR1 SGHAT and CDR2 FQNNGV. The CDR3 runs to 17 residues. CDR3 DNA sequence: TGTGCCAGCACCCCCTGGGGGGACAGTTTTCGCACCGGGGAGCTGTTTTTT. Encoded protein: CASTPWGDSFRTGELFF.

The CDR3 is CASSWQGNQPQHF. Here the CDR3 DNA reads TGTGCCAGCAGCTGGCAAGGCAATCAGCCCCAGCATTTT. The chain joins TRBV5-6 to TRBJ1-5, with D uncertain. Germline CDR1 is SGHDT and CDR2 is YYEEEE. V was cut by 3 bases and J by 2 bases, with 6 bases left in between. The CDR3 runs 13 residues.

This clone is medium-sized by share. The V call is TRBV2, the J call TRBJ1-2; possible D gene TRBD1, 5 bases. Between the trimmed V and J ends, which lost 6 bases and 1 base, there was a span of 9 bases. CDR1 SNHLY and CDR2 FYNNEI come from the germline V gene. The CDR3 is 13 residues long. The CDR3: CASRSTVNYGYTF. The CDR3 nucleotides read TGTGCCAGCAGGTCGACAGTTAACTATGGCTACACCTTC.

The sample holds a few counts of this clone. This chain uses TRBV6-5 with TRBJ1-5; TRBD1 matches at 9 bases. CDR1 and CDR2 (germline): MNHEY, SVGAGI. The CDR3 is 15 residues long. V lost 6 bases to trimming and J lost 6 bases; unmatched junction nucleotides: 9. The CDR3 nucleotides read TGTGCCAGCAGGTCGGGACAGGGAGGATTTCAGCCCCAGCATTTT. The encoded protein is CASRSGQGGFQPQHF.

The V call is TRBV7-9, the J call TRBJ1-2; D remains unclear. The CDR3 is 13 residues long. The germline V gene has CDR1 SEHNR and CDR2 FQNEAQ (reference sequence). With 1 base removed from V and 6 bases from J, the gap between germline ends came to 9 bases. This chain's CDR3 is CASSLVGFDGYTF. CDR3 nucleotide sequence: TGTGCCAGCAGCTTAGTGGGGTTTGATGGCTACACCTTC.

V usage is TRBV6-6 and J usage is TRBJ2-7, with D hard to call. The CDR3 runs 16 residues. Germline CDR1 reads MNHNY; CDR2 reads SVGAGI (reference sequence). Trimming took 0 bases from V and 2 from J, leaving 14 bases between them. CDR3 sequence: CASSYSIGQATYEQYF. In DNA form, the CDR3 reads TGTGCCAGCAGTTACTCGATCGGGCAGGCCACCTACGAGCAGTACTTC.

The chain recombines TRBV6-4 with TRBJ2-1; maybe TRBD1 (6 bases). CDR1 and CDR2 (germline): MRHNA, SNTAGT. Between the trimmed V and J ends, which lost 4 bases and 7 bases, there was a span of 11 bases. The CDR3 runs 13 residues. CDR3 DNA: TGTGCCAGCAGTGCCTACACAGGGAATGAGCAGTTCTTC. Amino acid sequence: CASSAYTGNEQFF.

The table lists this clone with a count of one. The chain carries TRBV11-1 and TRBJ2-3; unclear D gene. The V end lost 1 base, the J end lost 5 bases, and 10 bases lay between the germline ends. The CDR3 is made up of 14 amino acids. Germline CDR1 is SGHAT and CDR2 is FQDESV (reference sequence). DNA of the CDR3: TGTGCCAGCAGCTTAGATACGGTCGGAGATACGCAGTATTTT. Encoded protein: CASSLDTVGDTQYF.

This chain uses TRBV7-8 with TRBJ2-2, with D perhaps TRBD1 or TRBD2 (5 bases each). Trimming took off 1 base at V and 3 bases at J, with 12 bases between the two ends. Germline CDR1 reads SGHVS; CDR2 reads FQNEAQ. CDR3 size: 16 residues. CDR3 sequence reads: CASSLVGRGYTGELFF. The CDR3 nucleotides are TGTGCCAGCAGCTTAGTGGGACGGGGATACACCGGGGAGCTGTTTTTT.

V gene TRBV6-5 combines with J gene TRBJ1-6, with D possibly matching TRBD1 (5 bases). The CDR3 runs 11 residues. Per the germline V gene, CDR1 is MNHEY and CDR2 is SVGAGI. With 8 bases removed from V and 10 bases from J, the gap between germline ends came to 9 bases. In DNA form, the CDR3 reads TGTGCCAGCGCGGGGACCTCACCCCTCCACTTT. This gives the protein CASAGTSPLHF.

The chain joins TRBV5-1 to TRBJ2-7; 7 positions match TRBD1. The germline V gene has CDR1 SGHRS and CDR2 YFSETQ. CDR3 length: 16 residues. V lost 4 bases, J lost 3 bases, and 13 bases stayed unmatched. CDR3 residues: CASSPGLGQTLYEQYF. As DNA, the CDR3 is TGCGCCAGCAGCCCCGGACTGGGACAGACCCTCTACGAGCAGTACTTC.

This clone was observed once. This chain joins TRBV2 and TRBJ1-4, with D uncertain. Germline V gene lookup returns CDR1 SNHLY and CDR2 FYNNEI. The V and J ends lost 1 base and 5 bases respectively, with 11 bases between them. The CDR3 sequence is 15 residues long. The CDR3 DNA follows: TGTGCCAGCAGTGAAGGTTACAGACGGAATGAAAAACTGTTTTTT. Amino acids: CASSEGYRRNEKLFF.

This chain connects TRBV7-9 to TRBJ2-3, with 10 bases fitting TRBD2. Germline lookup yields CDR1 SEHNR and CDR2 FQNEAQ (reference sequence). Unmatched junction bases numbered 6, after V lost 5 bases and J lost 1 base. This CDR3 is 16 amino acids long. CDR3 DNA: TGTGCCAGCAGCCCTCTAGCGGGGGTGCGCACAGATACGCAGTATTTT. Protein sequence: CASSPLAGVRTDTQYF.

The chain couples TRBV2 to TRBJ2-2; tentative D call: TRBD1 (6 bases). Trimming removed 6 bases at V and 5 bases at J, with 10 bases between. The CDR3 is 13 amino acids. Germline CDR1 SNHLY, CDR2 FYNNEI. CDR3 region: CASREQGTGELFF. For the CDR3, the DNA is TGTGCCAGCAGAGAGCAGGGGACCGGGGAGCTGTTTTTT.

The rearrangement links TRBV5-6 to TRBJ1-2, with TRBD1 as a possible D gene (6 bases). Germline CDR1 and CDR2: SGHDT and YYEEEE. V lost 4 bases and J lost 0, with 13 bases in between. The CDR3 has 15 residues. CDR3 loop: CASSRIQGANYGYTF. The CDR3, as DNA: TGTGCCAGCAGCCGAATACAGGGTGCTAACTATGGCTACACCTTC.

The genes are TRBV11-3 and TRBJ2-7, with 9 bases aligning to TRBD1. The CDR3 sequence is 14 residues long. Per germline, CDR1 SGHNT and CDR2 YENEEA. The V and J ends lost 5 bases and 5 bases, in that order; junction bases with no gene match: 7. In DNA form, the CDR3 reads TGTGCCAGCAGCCCCGGGACAGGGAGAGACGAGCAGTACTTC. Translated, it gives CASSPGTGRDEQYF.

The CDR3 sequence: CALRVPYTGELFF. CDR3 DNA sequence: TGTGCTCTCAGGGTCCCCTACACCGGGGAGCTGTTTTTT. The V and J genes are TRBV30 and TRBJ2-2; D may be TRBD1 (5 bases). The CDR3 extends over 13 amino acids. Germline assignment: CDR1 GTSNPN and CDR2 SVGIG (reference sequence).

A word on this clone: One junction end does not reproduce the germline sequence, and a read error may be involved. The gene calls are TRBV5-8 and TRBJ2-7; a weak D match, TRBD2 (5 bases). Germline CDR1 is SGHTS and CDR2 is YDEGEE. There are 12 residues in the CDR3. CDR3 region: CASSFVSGVGLF. CDR3 DNA: TGTGCCAGCAGCTTTGTCAGTGGAGTTGGACTCTTC.

The chain employs TRBV6-5 and TRBJ2-1; TRBD2 is a possible D gene (6 bases). Per the germline V gene, CDR1 is MNHEY and CDR2 is SVGAGI. The CDR3 spans 15 residues. V dropped 6 bases and J dropped 5 bases, with 17 bases sitting between them. CDR3 in DNA: TGTGCCAGCAGCCCCGAACTAGCCAGAAACAATGAGCAGTTCTTC. Protein sequence: CASSPELARNNEQFF.